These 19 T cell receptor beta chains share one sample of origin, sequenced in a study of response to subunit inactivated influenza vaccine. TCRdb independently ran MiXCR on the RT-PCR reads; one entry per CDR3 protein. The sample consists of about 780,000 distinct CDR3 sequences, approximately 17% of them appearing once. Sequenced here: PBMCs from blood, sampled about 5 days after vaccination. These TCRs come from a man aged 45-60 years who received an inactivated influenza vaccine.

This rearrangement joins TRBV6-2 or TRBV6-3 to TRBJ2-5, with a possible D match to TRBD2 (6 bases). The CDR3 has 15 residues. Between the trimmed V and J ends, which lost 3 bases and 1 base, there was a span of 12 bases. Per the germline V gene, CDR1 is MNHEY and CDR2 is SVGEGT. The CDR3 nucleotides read TGTGCCAGCAGTTATTCCCCGACTAGCCAAGAGACCCAGTACTTC. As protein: CASSYSPTSQETQYF.

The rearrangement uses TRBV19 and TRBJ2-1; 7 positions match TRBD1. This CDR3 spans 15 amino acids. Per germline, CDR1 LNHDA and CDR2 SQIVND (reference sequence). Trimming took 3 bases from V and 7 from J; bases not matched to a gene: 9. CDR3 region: CASSISIGGRNEQFF. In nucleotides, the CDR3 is TGTGCCAGTAGTATTTCTATAGGGGGCAGAAATGAGCAGTTCTTC.

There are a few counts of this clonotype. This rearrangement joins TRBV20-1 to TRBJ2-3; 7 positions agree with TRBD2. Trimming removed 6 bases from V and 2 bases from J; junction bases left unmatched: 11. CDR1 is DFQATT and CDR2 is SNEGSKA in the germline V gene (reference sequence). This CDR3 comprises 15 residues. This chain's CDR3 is CSAPPMLADTDTQYF. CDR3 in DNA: TGCAGTGCCCCCCCAATGCTAGCGGACACAGATACGCAGTATTTT.

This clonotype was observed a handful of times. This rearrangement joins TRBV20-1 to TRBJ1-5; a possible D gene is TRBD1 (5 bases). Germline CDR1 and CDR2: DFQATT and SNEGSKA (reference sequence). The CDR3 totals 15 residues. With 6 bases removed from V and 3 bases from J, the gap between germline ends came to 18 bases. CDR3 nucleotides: TGCAGTGCAACCCAGGGCCTTAGGCTCAATCAGCCCCAGCATTTT. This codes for CSATQGLRLNQPQHF.

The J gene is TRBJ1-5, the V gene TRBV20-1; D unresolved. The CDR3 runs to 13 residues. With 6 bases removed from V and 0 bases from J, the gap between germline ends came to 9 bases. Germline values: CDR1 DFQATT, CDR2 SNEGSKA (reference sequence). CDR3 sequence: CSAKSISNQPQHF. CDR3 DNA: TGCAGTGCAAAGAGTATTAGCAATCAGCCCCAGCATTTT.

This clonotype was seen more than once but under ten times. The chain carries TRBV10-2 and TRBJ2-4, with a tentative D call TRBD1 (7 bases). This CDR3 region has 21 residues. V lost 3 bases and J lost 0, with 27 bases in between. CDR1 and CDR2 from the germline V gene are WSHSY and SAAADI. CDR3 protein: CASSDSLPGQRVLLAKNIQYF. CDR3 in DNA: TGCGCCAGCAGTGATTCCTTACCGGGACAGCGGGTACTCTTAGCCAAAAACATTCAGTACTTC.

The CDR3 DNA follows: TGTGCCAGCAGCTTGGCCCTGGAGACCTACGAGCAGTACTTC. Protein: CASSLALETYEQYF. The chain uses TRBV7-2 and TRBJ2-7; no clear D gene. V lost 3 bases, J lost 2 bases, and 11 bases lay in between. Germline loops: CDR1 SGHTA, CDR2 FQGNSA. The CDR3 spans 14 residues.

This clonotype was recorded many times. DNA of the CDR3: TGCAGCGTGGAGACTCAGGAACAAGAGACCCAGTACTTC. Its translation is CSVETQEQETQYF. This sequence joins TRBV29-1 and TRBJ2-5; unclear D gene. The V end lost 6 bases, the J end lost 2 bases, and 13 bases lay between the germline ends. The CDR3 extends over 13 amino acids. Germline V gene data show CDR1 as SQVTM and CDR2 as ANQGSEA.

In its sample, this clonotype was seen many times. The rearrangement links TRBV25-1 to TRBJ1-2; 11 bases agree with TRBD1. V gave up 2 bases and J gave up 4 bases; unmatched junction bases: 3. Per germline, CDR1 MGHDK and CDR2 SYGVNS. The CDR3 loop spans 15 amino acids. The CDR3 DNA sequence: TGTGCCAGCAGTGAAGGGACAGGGGGTGGCTATGGCTACACCTTC. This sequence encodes CASSEGTGGGYGYTF.

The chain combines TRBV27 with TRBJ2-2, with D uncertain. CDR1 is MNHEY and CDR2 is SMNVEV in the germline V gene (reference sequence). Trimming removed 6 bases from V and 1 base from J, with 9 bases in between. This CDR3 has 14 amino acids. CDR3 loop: CASRGIGNTGELFF. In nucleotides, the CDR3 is TGTGCCAGCAGGGGCATTGGGAACACCGGGGAGCTGTTTTTT.

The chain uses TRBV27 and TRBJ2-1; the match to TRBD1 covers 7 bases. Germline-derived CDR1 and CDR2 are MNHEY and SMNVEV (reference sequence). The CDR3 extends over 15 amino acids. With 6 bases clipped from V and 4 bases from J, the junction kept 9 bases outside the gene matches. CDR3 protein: CASRAGTVPYNEQFF. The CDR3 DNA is TGTGCCAGCAGGGCAGGGACAGTTCCTTACAATGAGCAGTTCTTC.

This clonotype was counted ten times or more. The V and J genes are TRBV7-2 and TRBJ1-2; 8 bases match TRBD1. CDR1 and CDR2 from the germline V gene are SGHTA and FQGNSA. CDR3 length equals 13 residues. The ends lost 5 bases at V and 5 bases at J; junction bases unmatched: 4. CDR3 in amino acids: CASSPWTGYGYTF. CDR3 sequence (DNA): TGTGCCAGCAGCCCGTGGACAGGGTATGGCTACACCTTC.

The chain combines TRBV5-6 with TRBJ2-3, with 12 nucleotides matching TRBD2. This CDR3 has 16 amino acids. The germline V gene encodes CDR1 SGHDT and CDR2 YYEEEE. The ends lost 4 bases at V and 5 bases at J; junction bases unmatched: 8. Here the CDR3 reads CASSPKLAGGIDTQYF. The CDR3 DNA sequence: TGTGCCAGCAGCCCCAAACTAGCGGGAGGAATAGATACGCAGTATTTT. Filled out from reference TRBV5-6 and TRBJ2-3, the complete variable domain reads DAGVTQSPTHLIKTRGQQVTLRCSPKSGHDTVSWYQQALGQGPQFIFQYYEEEERQRGNFPDRFSGHQFPNYSSELNVNALLLGDSALYLCASSPKLAGGIDTQYFGPGTRLTVL.

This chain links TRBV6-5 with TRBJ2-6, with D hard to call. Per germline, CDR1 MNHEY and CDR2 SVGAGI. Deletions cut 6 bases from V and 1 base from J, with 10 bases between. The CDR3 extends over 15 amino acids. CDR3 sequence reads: CASSYGFSGANVLTF. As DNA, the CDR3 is TGTGCCAGCAGCTACGGCTTTTCTGGGGCCAACGTCCTGACTTTC.

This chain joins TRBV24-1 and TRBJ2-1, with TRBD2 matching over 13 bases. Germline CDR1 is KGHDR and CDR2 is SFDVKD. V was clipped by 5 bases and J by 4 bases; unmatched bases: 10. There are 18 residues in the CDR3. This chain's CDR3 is CATSASTGTSGAYNEQFF. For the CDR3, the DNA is TGTGCCACCAGTGCCTCAACCGGGACTAGCGGGGCATACAATGAGCAGTTCTTC.

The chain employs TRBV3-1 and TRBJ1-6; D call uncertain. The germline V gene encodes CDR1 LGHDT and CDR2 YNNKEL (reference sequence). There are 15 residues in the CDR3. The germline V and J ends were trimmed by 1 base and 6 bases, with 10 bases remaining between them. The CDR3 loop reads CASSQVRVPNSPLHF. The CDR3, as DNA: TGTGCCAGCAGCCAAGTGAGGGTTCCTAATTCACCCCTCCACTTT.

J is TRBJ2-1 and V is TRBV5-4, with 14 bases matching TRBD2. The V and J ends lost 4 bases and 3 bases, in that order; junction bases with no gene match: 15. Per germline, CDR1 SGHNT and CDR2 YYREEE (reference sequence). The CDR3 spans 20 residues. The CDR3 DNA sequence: TGTGCCAGCAGCCTGGACCCAGGGGGGACTAGCGGGAGAAGCTACAATGAGCAGTTCTTC. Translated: CASSLDPGGTSGRSYNEQFF.

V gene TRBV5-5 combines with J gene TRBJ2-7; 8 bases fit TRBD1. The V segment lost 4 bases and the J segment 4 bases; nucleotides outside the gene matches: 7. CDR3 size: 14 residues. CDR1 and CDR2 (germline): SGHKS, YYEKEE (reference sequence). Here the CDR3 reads CASSIRDRFYEQYF. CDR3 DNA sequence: TGTGCCAGCAGCATCCGGGACAGGTTTTACGAGCAGTACTTC.

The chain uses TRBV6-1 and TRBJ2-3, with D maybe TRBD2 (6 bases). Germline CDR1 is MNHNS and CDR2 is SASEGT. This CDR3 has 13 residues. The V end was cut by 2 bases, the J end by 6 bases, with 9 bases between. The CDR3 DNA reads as TGTGCCAGCAGTGAACGGCTAGCGGATACGCAGTATTTT. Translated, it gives CASSERLADTQYF.